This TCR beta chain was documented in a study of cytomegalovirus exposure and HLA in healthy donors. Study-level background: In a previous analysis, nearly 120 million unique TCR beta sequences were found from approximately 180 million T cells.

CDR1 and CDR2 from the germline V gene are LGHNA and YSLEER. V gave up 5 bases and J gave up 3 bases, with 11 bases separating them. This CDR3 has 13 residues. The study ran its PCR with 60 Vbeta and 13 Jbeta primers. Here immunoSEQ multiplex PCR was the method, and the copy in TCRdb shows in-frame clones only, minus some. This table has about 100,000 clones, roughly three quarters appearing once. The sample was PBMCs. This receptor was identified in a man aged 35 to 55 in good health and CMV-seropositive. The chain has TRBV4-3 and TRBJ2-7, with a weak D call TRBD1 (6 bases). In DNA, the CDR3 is TGCGCCAGCAGCTCCGACAGGTTCTACGAGCAGTACTTC. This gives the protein CASSSDRFYEQYF.